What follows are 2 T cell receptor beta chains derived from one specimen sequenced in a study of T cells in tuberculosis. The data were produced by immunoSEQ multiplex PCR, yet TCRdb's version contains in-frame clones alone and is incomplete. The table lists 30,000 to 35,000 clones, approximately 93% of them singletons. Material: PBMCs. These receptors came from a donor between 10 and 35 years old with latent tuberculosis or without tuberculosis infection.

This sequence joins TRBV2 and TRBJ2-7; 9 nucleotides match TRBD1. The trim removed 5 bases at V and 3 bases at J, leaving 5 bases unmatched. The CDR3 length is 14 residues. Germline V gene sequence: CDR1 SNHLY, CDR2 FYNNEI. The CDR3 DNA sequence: TGTGCCAGCAGTACCGGGACAGGGTTCTACGAGCAGTACTTC. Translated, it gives CASSTGTGFYEQYF.

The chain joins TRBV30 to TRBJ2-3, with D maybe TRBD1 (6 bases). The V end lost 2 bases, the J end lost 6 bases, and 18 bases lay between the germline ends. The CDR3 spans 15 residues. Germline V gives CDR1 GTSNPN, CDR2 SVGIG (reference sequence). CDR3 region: CAWSIQGHLRDTQYF. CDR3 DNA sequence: TGTGCCTGGAGTATCCAGGGACATCTAAGGGATACGCAGTATTTT.